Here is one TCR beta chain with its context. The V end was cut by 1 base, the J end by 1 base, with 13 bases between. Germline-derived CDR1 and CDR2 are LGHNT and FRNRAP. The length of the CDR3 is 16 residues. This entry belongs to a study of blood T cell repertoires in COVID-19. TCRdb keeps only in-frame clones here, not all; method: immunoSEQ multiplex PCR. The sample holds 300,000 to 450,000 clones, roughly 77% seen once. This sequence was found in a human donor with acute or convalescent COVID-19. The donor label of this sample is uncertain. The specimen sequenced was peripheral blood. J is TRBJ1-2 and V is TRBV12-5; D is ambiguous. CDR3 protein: CASGLAPDVVNYGYTF. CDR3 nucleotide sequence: TGTGCTAGTGGTTTGGCCCCAGATGTCGTTAACTATGGCTACACCTTC.